This T cell receptor beta chain stems from a study of shared clonotypes between healthy human individuals. Study context: Each donor had three CD4 naive, three CD4 memory, two CD8 naive and one CD8 memory plate. Study-wide points: Rarefaction demonstrated incomplete sorted-subset sequencing despite large depth.

Clones were read by immunoSEQ multiplex PCR, and TCRdb kept only the in-frame ones, dropping some. Of about 580,000 clones listed, roughly 98% are singletons. Naive CD8 cells lacked CD45RO, underwent positive selection for CCR7 and left out terminally differentiated effector memory CD45RA+ cells. Germline CDR1 is PRHDT and CDR2 is FYEKMQ (reference sequence). This CDR3 contains 17 residues. The trim removed 2 bases at V and 1 base at J, leaving 7 bases unmatched. Concerning this clone: What it binds is not known.

The receptor was derived from a man aged 30 to 45 in good health. The chain is built from TRBV13 and TRBJ2-1; 8 positions agree with TRBD2. Sequencing was done on a sample of naive CD8+ T cells sorted from blood. Written as DNA, the CDR3 is TGTGCCAGCAGCTTACTGATAGCGGGAAAATCCTACAATGAGCAGTTCTTC. Encoded protein: CASSLLIAGKSYNEQFF.